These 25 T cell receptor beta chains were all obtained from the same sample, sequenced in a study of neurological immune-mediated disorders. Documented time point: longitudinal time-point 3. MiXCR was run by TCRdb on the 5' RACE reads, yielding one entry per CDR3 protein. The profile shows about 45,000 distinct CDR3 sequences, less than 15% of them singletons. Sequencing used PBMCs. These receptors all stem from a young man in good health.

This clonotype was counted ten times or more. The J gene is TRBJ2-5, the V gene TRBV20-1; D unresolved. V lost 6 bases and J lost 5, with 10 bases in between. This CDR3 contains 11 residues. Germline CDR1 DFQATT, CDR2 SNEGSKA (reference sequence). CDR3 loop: CSAGPRETQYF. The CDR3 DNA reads TGCAGTGCCGGGCCACGGGAGACCCAGTACTTC.

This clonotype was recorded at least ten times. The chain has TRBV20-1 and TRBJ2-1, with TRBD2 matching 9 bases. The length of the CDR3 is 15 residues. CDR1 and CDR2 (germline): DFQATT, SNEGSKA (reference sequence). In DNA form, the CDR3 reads TGCAGCCTGCTAGTATCCGGGACTAGCCATAATGAGCAGTTCTTC. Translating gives CSLLVSGTSHNEQFF.

CDR3: CSARGRGPSQPQHF. CDR3 coding DNA: TGCAGTGCTAGAGGCAGGGGCCCCAGTCAGCCCCAGCATTTT. This chain links TRBV20-1 with TRBJ1-5; a possible D gene is TRBD1 (6 bases). V was shortened by 1 base and J by 6 bases, with 13 bases between the two germline ends. From germline, CDR1 is DFQATT and CDR2 SNEGSKA (reference sequence). The CDR3 totals 14 residues.

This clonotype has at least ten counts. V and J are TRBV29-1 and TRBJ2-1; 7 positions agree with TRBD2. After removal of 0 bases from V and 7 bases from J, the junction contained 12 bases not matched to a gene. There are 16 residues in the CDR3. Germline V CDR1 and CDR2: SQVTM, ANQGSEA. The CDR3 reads CSVEDSWREGQNEQFF. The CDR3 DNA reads TGCAGCGTTGAAGATTCGTGGAGGGAGGGCCAGAATGAGCAGTTCTTC.

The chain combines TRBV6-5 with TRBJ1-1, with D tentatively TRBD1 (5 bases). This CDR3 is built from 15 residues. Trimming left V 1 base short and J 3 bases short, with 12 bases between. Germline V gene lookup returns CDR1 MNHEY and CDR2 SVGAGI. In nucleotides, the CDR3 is TGTGCCAGCAGTTACTTACCAGGGCTGGACACTGAAGCTTTCTTT. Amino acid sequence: CASSYLPGLDTEAFF.

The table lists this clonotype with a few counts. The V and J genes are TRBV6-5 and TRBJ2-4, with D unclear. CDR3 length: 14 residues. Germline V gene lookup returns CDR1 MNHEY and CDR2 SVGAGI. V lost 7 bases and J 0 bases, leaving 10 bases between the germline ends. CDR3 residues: CASKADVAKNIQYF. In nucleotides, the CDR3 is TGTGCCAGCAAGGCGGACGTAGCCAAAAACATTCAGTACTTC.

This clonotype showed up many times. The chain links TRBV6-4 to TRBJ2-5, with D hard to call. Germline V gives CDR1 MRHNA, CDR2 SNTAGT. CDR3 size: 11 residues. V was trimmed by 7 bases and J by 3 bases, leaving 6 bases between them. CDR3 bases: TGTGCCAGCATTATAAAAGAGACCCAGTACTTC. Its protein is CASIIKETQYF.

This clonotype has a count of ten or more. The chain's CDR3 is CATSRDPEYGGGQAFF. DNA for the CDR3: TGTGCCACCAGCAGAGACCCTGAGTACGGCGGGGGCCAAGCTTTCTTT. The chain employs TRBV15 and TRBJ1-1, with D possibly being TRBD1 (6 bases). V was shortened by 0 bases and J by 9 bases, with 20 bases between the two germline ends. In germline, CDR1 is LNHNV, CDR2 YYDKDF (reference sequence). The CDR3 contains 16 residues.

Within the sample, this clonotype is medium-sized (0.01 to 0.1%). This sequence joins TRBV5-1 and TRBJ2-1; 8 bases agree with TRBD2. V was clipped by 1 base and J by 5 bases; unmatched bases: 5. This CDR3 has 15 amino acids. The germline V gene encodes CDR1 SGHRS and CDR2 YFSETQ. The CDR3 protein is CASSLNSGANNEQFF. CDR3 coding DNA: TGCGCCAGCAGCTTGAATAGCGGGGCTAACAATGAGCAGTTCTTC.

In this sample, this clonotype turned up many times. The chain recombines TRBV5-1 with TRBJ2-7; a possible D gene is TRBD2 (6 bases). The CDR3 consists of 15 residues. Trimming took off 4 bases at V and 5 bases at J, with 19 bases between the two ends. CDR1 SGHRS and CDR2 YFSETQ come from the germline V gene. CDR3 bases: TGCGCCAGCAGCACGGGGACTTCCATTTGGAACGAGCAGTACTTC. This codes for CASSTGTSIWNEQYF.

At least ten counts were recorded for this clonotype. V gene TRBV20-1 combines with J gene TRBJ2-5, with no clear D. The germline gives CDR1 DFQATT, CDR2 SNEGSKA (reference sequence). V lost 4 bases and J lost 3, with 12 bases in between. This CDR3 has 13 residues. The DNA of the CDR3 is TGCAGTGCTACAGAGGTTCCTAAAGAGACCCAGTACTTC. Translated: CSATEVPKETQYF.

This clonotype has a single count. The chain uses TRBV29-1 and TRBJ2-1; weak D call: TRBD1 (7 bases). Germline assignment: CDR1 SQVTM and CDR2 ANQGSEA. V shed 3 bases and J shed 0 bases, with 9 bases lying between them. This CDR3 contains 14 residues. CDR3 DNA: TGCAGCGTTGACAGGGGGGTCTCCTACAATGAGCAGTTCTTC. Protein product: CSVDRGVSYNEQFF.

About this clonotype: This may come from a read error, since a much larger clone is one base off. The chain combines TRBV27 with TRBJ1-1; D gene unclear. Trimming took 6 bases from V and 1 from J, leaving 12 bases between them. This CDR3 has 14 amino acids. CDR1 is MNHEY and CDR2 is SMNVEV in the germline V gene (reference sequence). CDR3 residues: CASRLTWPNTEAFF. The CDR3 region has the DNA TGTGCCAGCAGACTGACATGGCCGAACACTGAAGCTTTCTTT.

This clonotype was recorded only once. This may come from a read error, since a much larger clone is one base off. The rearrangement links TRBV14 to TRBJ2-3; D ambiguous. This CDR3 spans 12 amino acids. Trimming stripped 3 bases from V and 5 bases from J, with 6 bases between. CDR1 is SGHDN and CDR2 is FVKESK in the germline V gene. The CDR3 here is CASSQKRDTQYF. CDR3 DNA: TGTGCCAGCAGCCAGAAAAGAGATACGCAGTATTTT.

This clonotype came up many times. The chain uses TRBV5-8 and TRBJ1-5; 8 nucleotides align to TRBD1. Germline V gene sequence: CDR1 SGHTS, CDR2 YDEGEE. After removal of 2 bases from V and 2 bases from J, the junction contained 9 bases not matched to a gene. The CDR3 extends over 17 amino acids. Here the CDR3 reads CASSFGRTGSGNQPQHF. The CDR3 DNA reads TGTGCCAGCAGCTTTGGGCGGACAGGGTCCGGCAATCAGCCCCAGCATTTT.

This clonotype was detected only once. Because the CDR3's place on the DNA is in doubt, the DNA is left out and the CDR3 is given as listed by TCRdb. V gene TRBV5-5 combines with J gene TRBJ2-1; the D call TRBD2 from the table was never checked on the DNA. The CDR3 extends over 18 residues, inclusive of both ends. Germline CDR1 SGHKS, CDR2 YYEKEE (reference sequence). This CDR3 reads CASSFYICSASSGGEQFF.

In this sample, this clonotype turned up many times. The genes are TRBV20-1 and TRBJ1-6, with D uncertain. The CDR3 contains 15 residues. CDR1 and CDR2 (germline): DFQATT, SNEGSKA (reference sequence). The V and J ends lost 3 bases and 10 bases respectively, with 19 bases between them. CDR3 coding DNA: TGCAGTGCTAGGCCCAGCGGATCGGAACTCTCACCCCTCCACTTT. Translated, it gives CSARPSGSELSPLHF.

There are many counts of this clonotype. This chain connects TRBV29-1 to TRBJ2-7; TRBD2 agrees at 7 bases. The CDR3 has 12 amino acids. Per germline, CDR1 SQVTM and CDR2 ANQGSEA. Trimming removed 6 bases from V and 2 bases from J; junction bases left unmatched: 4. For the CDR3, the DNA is TGCAGCGTCTTAAGCGGGACCTACGAGCAGTACTTC. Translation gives CSVLSGTYEQYF.

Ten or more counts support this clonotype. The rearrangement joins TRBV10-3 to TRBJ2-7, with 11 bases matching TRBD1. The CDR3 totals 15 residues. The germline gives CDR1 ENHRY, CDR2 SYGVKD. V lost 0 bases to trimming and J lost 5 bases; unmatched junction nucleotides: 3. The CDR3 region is CAISESGTGGNEQYF. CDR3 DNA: TGTGCCATCAGTGAGTCGGGGACAGGGGGGAACGAGCAGTACTTC.

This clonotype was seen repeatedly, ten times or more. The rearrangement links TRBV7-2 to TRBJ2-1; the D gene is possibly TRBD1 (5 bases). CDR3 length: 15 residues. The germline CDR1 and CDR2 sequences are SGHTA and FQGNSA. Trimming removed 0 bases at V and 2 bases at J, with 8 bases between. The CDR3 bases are TGTGCCAGCAGCTTAGCCAGGGCTACCTACAATGAGCAGTTCTTC. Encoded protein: CASSLARATYNEQFF.

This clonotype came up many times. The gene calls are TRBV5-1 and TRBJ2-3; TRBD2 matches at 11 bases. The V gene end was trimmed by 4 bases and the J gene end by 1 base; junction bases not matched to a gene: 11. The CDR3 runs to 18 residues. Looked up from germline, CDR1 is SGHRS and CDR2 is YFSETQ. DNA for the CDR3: TGCGCCAGCAGCCCTGGACTAGCGGGTTTCTCAGGCACAGATACGCAGTATTTT. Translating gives CASSPGLAGFSGTDTQYF.

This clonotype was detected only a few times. DNA of the CDR3: TGTGCCAGCAGTGAAACGGTCTACGAGCAGTACTTC. This encodes CASSETVYEQYF. This chain connects TRBV25-1 to TRBJ2-7; D call uncertain. CDR3 length equals 12 residues. The V gene's germline CDR1 is MGHDK and CDR2 SYGVNS. The V gene lost 2 bases and the J gene lost 3 bases, with 5 bases spanning the gap.

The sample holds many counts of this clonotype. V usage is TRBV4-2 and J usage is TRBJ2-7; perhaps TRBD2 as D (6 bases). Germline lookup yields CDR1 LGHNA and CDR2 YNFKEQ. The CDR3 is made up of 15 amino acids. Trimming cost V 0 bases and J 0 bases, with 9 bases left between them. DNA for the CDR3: TGTGCCAGCAGCCAAGATGCGGGGAGCTCCTACGAGCAGTACTTC. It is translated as CASSQDAGSSYEQYF.

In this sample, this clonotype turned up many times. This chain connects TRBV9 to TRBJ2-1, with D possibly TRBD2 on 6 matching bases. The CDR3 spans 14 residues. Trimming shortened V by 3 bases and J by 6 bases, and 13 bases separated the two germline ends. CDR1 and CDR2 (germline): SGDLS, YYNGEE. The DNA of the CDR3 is TGTGCCAGCAGCGAAGGAGGGAAACTCAATGAGCAGTTCTTC. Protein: CASSEGGKLNEQFF.

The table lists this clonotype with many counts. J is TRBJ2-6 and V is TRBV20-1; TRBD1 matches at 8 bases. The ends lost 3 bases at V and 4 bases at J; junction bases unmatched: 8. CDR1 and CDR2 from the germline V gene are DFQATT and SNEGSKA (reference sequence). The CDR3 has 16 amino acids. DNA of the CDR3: TGCAGTGCTAGGGGACGGACAGGGAAGGGGGCCAACGTCCTGACTTTC. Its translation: CSARGRTGKGANVLTF.